A single sample is the source of the 30 T cell receptor beta chains below, sequenced in a study of tumor and adjacent non-tumor tissue in lung cancer. The library came from three nested PCR rounds adapted from ARM-PCR protocols. TCRdb used MiXCR to reprocess the multiplex PCR reads, holding one entry per CDR3 protein. This sample has 60,000 to 100,000 distinct CDR3 sequences, with about 80% found just once. No cell sorting was done before RNA was extracted from the tissue. More than 3 cm separated this lung sample from the edge of the tumor. The sample was distant non-tumor lung tissue. The receptors were gathered from a man in his 70s with non-small cell lung cancer.

About this clonotype itself: A clone one base away is much larger, so this may be a read error. The gene calls are TRBV6-6 and TRBJ2-1, with 8 bases aligning to TRBD2. Per the germline V gene, CDR1 is MNHNY and CDR2 is SVGAGI (reference sequence). The length of the CDR3 is 17 residues. CDR3 DNA: TGTACCAGCAGTTACCGTCCAGTCGGGGGGGAATACAATGAGCAGTTCTTC. It codes for CTSSYRPVGGEYNEQFF.

About this clonotype itself: The CDR3 does not end in the conserved phenylalanine or tryptophan, so this is likely a read error. CDR3 region: CSVERAGPTYEQYI. For the CDR3, the DNA is TGCAGCGTTGAAAGGGCTGGACCAACCTACGAGCAGTACATC. This chain links TRBV29-1 with TRBJ2-7, with D unresolved. The CDR3 spans 14 residues. Looked up from germline, CDR1 is SQVTM and CDR2 is ANQGSEA. Between the trimmed V and J ends, which lost 2 bases and 2 bases, there was a span of 13 bases.

As concerns this clonotype: A much larger clone differs from this one at a single base, so this may be a read error. The chain uses TRBV30 and TRBJ1-6, with D unresolved. The CDR3 is 13 amino acids. The V end lost 5 bases, the J end lost 7 bases, and 12 bases lay between the germline ends. Germline CDR1 is GTSNPN and CDR2 is SVGIG (reference sequence). The CDR3 is CAWQDYRNSPLHF. The CDR3 coding sequence is TGTGCCTGGCAAGACTATAGGAATTCACCCCTCCACTTT.

Of note for this clonotype: The junction departs from germline at one end; a sequencing error may be responsible. The rearrangement joins TRBV6-5 to TRBJ1-1; D gene uncertain. CDR1 and CDR2 (germline): MNHEY, SVGAGI. This CDR3 has 13 residues. CDR3 DNA sequence: TGTGCCAGCTGTGAGAGACTGAACACTGAGGCTTTCTTT. Translating it yields CASCERLNTEAFF.

This clonotype was seen only once. At one end the junction does not follow the germline gene, possibly because of a read error. V usage is TRBV6-2 or TRBV6-3 and J usage is TRBJ2-1, with D possibly TRBD2 on 5 matching bases. CDR1 is MNHEY, CDR2 SVGEGT, per germline. The CDR3 runs to 13 residues. CDR3 nucleotide sequence: TGTGCCAGCGGCCCACGAGGAGGTACTGAGCAATTCTTC. It specifies CASGPRGGTEQFF.

The chain has TRBV28 and TRBJ2-4; TRBD1 agrees at 7 bases. Germline lookup yields CDR1 MDHEN and CDR2 SYDVKM. The CDR3 loop spans 12 amino acids. CDR3: CVNSYRGNIQYF. CDR3 DNA sequence: TGTGTCAACAGTTACAGGGGAAACATTCAGTACTTC.

A word on this clonotype: The junction departs from the called germline gene at one end, perhaps through a read error. The V call is TRBV6-2 or TRBV6-3, the J call TRBJ2-2; 10 nucleotides line up with TRBD1. The CDR3 totals 15 residues. The germline CDR1 and CDR2 sequences are MNHEY and SVGEGT. The CDR3 DNA is TGTGCCTGCAGTCTCGGGACAGGGGAGACCGGGGAGCTGTTTTTT. Translated: CACSLGTGETGELFF.

This clonotype was observed a single time. An end of the junction differs from the germline gene, which may be a read error. The gene calls are TRBV29-1 and TRBJ2-7; D perhaps matches TRBD2 (5 bases). This CDR3 has 14 amino acids. Germline CDR1 is SQVTM and CDR2 is ANQGSEA. Here the CDR3 DNA reads TGCATCGTTGGGAGTCAGCGCGGCTCCTACGAGCAGTATTTC. It is translated as CIVGSQRGSYEQYF.

Points on this clonotype: Lacking the conserved final phenylalanine or tryptophan, this CDR3 likely reflects a read error. The limits of the CDR3 on the DNA are not certain, so only TCRdb's listed CDR3 is given. This rearrangement joins TRBV12-3 or TRBV12-4 to TRBJ1-5; the D call of TRBD1 is as the table states it, not checked on the DNA. Including both end residues, the CDR3 is 12 amino acids long. The CDR3 region is CASSDRVQPQHL.

To note about this clonotype: An end of the junction does not agree with germline; a read error may underlie this. V gene TRBV12-3 or TRBV12-4 combines with J gene TRBJ2-1; the match to TRBD2 covers 7 bases. CDR3 length: 14 residues. CDR3 residues: CTSTESGTYNEQFF. In DNA form, the CDR3 reads TGTACCAGCACCGAGAGCGGGACCTACAATGAGCAGTTCTTC.

On this clonotype: Relative to the germline gene, one junction end is altered; a read error may explain this. The chain carries TRBV5-1 and TRBJ2-2; perhaps TRBD2 as D (5 bases). The CDR3 runs 13 residues. Per the germline V gene, CDR1 is SGHRS and CDR2 is YFSETQ. The CDR3: CASSSSKTGELFF. Here the CDR3 DNA reads TGCGCCAGCAGTTCTAGCAAAACCGGGGAGTTGTTTTTT.

This clonotype was observed many times. The V and J genes are TRBV6-6 and TRBJ1-3; D call uncertain. CDR1 is MNHNY, CDR2 SVGAGI, per germline (reference sequence). V was pared by 5 bases and J by 0 bases, with 11 bases between. The CDR3 covers 15 residues. CDR3 DNA: TGTGCCAGCAGTATTGGGCATACCTCTGGAAACACCATATATTTT. Translating it yields CASSIGHTSGNTIYF.

This clonotype was seen once. V gene TRBV29-1 combines with J gene TRBJ2-3; TRBD1 or TRBD2 may be the D gene (5 bases each). V was trimmed by 5 bases and J by 6 bases, leaving 15 bases between them. The CDR3 has 13 amino acids. CDR1 is SQVTM and CDR2 is ANQGSEA in the germline V gene. DNA of the CDR3: TGCAGCGTTCCCAGTCAGGGAGCGGATACGCAGTATTTT. As protein: CSVPSQGADTQYF.

Note on this clonotype: The conserved final phenylalanine or tryptophan is absent from the CDR3, which likely points to a read error. The chain uses TRBV28 and TRBJ2-1; D perhaps matches TRBD1 (5 bases). The CDR3 extends over 15 amino acids. Germline V CDR1 and CDR2: MDHEN, SYDVKM. The CDR3 sequence is CAGSRQIAARVEQFL. Written as DNA, the CDR3 is TGTGCCGGCAGCCGACAGATCGCCGCTCGGGTTGAGCAGTTCTTA.

The sample holds a few counts of this clonotype. This may stem from a read error, because a much larger clone lies one nucleotide away. This chain connects TRBV4-2 to TRBJ2-5; D perhaps matches TRBD2 (5 bases). Germline V gene lookup returns CDR1 LGHNA and CDR2 YNFKEQ. CDR3 size: 14 residues. The CDR3 loop reads CTSSQDGGWETQYF. CDR3 nucleotide sequence: TGTACCAGCAGCCAAGATGGCGGGTGGGAGACCCAGTACTTC.

On this clonotype: A much more abundant neighbour one base away suggests this may be a read error. The chain joins TRBV5-5 to TRBJ2-7; D uncertain. Trimming pared 1 base from V and 11 bases from J, leaving 16 bases between. The V gene's germline CDR1 is SGHKS and CDR2 YYEKEE (reference sequence). The CDR3 consists of 13 residues. Here the CDR3 DNA reads TGTGCCAGCAGCTTGTTCATGCGGTCACCTAAGTACTTC. It translates to CASSLFMRSPKYF.

In regard to this clonotype: The conserved phenylalanine or tryptophan is not found at the CDR3 terminus, so this likely reflects a read error. This chain connects TRBV12-3 or TRBV12-4 to TRBJ2-1, with TRBD2 matching over 9 bases. V lost 7 bases and J lost 10; bases outside the gene matches: 11. The CDR3 is 14 amino acids. The CDR3 bases are TGTGCCAGCAATGTATCGGGACTAGCAGGGGAGCAGTTCTTA. Translating it yields CASNVSGLAGEQFL.

The chain recombines TRBV27 with TRBJ2-1; 7 positions agree with TRBD1. Trimming at V came to 5 bases and at J to 9 bases, leaving 10 bases not matched to a gene. The CDR3 sequence is 14 residues long. From germline, CDR1 is MNHEY and CDR2 SMNVEV (reference sequence). The CDR3 loop reads CASSPWDSYGEQFF. CDR3 bases: TGTGCCAGCAGTCCGTGGGACAGTTACGGTGAGCAGTTCTTC.

This clonotype showed up just once. V and J are TRBV11-2 and TRBJ2-2, with D perhaps TRBD1 (5 bases). The V gene lost 6 bases and the J gene lost 6 bases, with 17 bases spanning the gap. This CDR3 contains 15 residues. Germline V gene lookup returns CDR1 SGHAT and CDR2 FQNNGV. DNA for the CDR3: TGTGCCAGCAGGTATAGGGGCCTAGTGGCCGGGGAGCTGTTTTTT. Translated, it gives CASRYRGLVAGELFF.

This clonotype has only one observation. This clone may be a read error of a much larger clone one base away. The genes are TRBV28 and TRBJ1-2, with D perhaps matching TRBD1 (6 bases). CDR1 and CDR2 from the germline V gene are MDHEN and SYDVKM. The CDR3 is 13 amino acids. Trimming left V 5 bases short and J 3 bases short, with 10 bases between. The CDR3 reads CASSGPGDYGYTF. In DNA form, the CDR3 reads TGTGCCAGCAGTGGCCCAGGGGACTATGGCTACACCTTC.

Notes on this clonotype: Germline is not matched at one junction end, which may reflect a read error. This chain connects TRBV29-1 to TRBJ2-5; D is perhaps TRBD1 or TRBD2 (5 bases each). Looked up from germline, CDR1 is SQVTM and CDR2 is ANQGSEA. The CDR3 has 12 amino acids. The CDR3 DNA reads TGCAGCGTTGAAGATGGGGGAGAGATCCAGTACTTC. This sequence encodes CSVEDGGEIQYF.

The gene calls are TRBV10-2 and TRBJ2-7; possibly TRBD2 for D (5 bases). Deletions cut 9 bases from V and 7 bases from J, with 22 bases between. Looked up from germline, CDR1 is WSHSY and CDR2 is SAAADI. The CDR3 runs 14 residues. The DNA for the CDR3 is TGCGCCAGTATATCCGGGATAGGGTATGATGAGCAGTACTTC. Protein product: CASISGIGYDEQYF.

Comment on this clonotype: No conserved phenylalanine or tryptophan ends this CDR3, so it is likely a read error. The V and J genes are TRBV7-9 and TRBJ2-5; TRBD2 matches 7 bases. Germline assignment: CDR1 SEHNR and CDR2 FQNEAQ (reference sequence). V was clipped by 7 bases and J by 6 bases; unmatched bases: 11. The CDR3 contains 14 residues. In DNA form, the CDR3 reads TGTGCCAGCATCGATGGGAGGGGATTGAAGACCCAGTACTGC. This sequence encodes CASIDGRGLKTQYC.

Note on this clonotype: At one boundary the junction diverges from the germline segment, which might be a read error. The V and J genes are TRBV13 and TRBJ2-1; TRBD2 aligns across 9 bases. CDR3 length: 14 residues. Germline CDR1 is PRHDT and CDR2 is FYEKMQ (reference sequence). The CDR3 coding sequence is TGTCCCAGCAGTCAGAGCGGGGGGAGGGATGAGCAGTTCTTC. Translation: CPSSQSGGRDEQFF.

As for this clonotype: Its ends do not fully match the called genes, so a read error is possible. V gene TRBV6-1 combines with J gene TRBJ2-1, with TRBD2 identical over 9 bases. Germline lookup yields CDR1 MNHNS and CDR2 SASEGT. The CDR3 has 16 amino acids. As DNA, the CDR3 is TGTGCCAGCAGTGCTATGATAGCGGGAGAGTATAATGAACAGTTCTTC. Its protein product is CASSAMIAGEYNEQFF.

In this sample, this clonotype turned up a few times. V and J are TRBV4-1 and TRBJ2-7, with D maybe TRBD2 (6 bases). The germline gives CDR1 MGHRA, CDR2 YSYEKL. V gave up 4 bases and J gave up 5 bases, with 21 bases separating them. The CDR3 loop spans 16 amino acids. The CDR3 loop reads CASSRTLAGKGHEQYF. For the CDR3, the DNA is TGCGCCAGCAGCCGGACACTAGCAGGAAAGGGGCACGAGCAGTACTTC.

The chain couples TRBV28 to TRBJ2-1; 11 nucleotides match TRBD2. The CDR3 has 16 amino acids. After removal of 10 bases from V and 7 bases from J, the junction contained 15 bases not matched to a gene. Looked up from germline, CDR1 is MDHEN and CDR2 is SYDVKM. CDR3 DNA sequence: TGTGCCATCAGAGGATTAGCGGGGGGGTTCTGGAATGAGCAGTTCTTC. This translates into CAIRGLAGGFWNEQFF.

This chain connects TRBV4-2 to TRBJ2-1; 10 nucleotides match TRBD2. The length of the CDR3 is 16 residues. From germline, CDR1 is LGHNA and CDR2 YNFKEQ. V was pared by 5 bases and J by 9 bases, with 13 bases of the junction left unmatched. The CDR3 region is CASSGFLAGAHIEQFF. In DNA form, the CDR3 reads TGTGCCAGCAGCGGTTTCCTAGCGGGGGCTCACATTGAGCAGTTCTTC.

This rearrangement joins TRBV6-1 to TRBJ2-7; D gene ambiguous. The CDR3 runs 14 residues. Trimming took off 3 bases at V and 7 bases at J, with 16 bases between the two ends. Germline values: CDR1 MNHNS, CDR2 SASEGT. The CDR3 spells CASSDYPAVREQYF. CDR3 coding DNA: TGTGCCAGCAGTGATTACCCAGCAGTCAGGGAGCAGTACTTC.

The genes are TRBV24-1 and TRBJ1-5, with 7 bases identical to TRBD1. This CDR3 is built from 15 residues. Trimming took 8 bases from V and 1 from J; bases not matched to a gene: 7. Germline CDR1 is KGHDR and CDR2 is SFDVKD. CDR3 region: CATKRTGPSNQPQHF. The CDR3 DNA reads as TGTGCCACCAAGCGGACAGGACCAAGCAATCAGCCCCAGCATTTT.